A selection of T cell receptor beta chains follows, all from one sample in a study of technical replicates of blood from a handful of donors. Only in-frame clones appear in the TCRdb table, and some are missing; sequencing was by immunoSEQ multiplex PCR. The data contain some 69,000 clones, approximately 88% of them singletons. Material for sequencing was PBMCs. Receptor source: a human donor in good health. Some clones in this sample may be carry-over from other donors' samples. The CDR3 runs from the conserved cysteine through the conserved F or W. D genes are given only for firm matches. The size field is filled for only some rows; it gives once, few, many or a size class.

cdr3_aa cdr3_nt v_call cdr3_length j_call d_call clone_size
CASSSGRSGELFF TGTGCCAGCAGTAGCGGGAGGTCCGGGGAGCTGTTTTTT TRBV2 13 TRBJ2-2 TRBD2 NA
CASSPPGASNTEAFF TGTGCCAGCAGCCCACCGGGAGCGAGTAACACTGAAGCTTTCTTT TRBV5-4 15 TRBJ1-1 NA few
CAIRGTSGTSPEQYF TGTGCCATCAGGGGGACTAGCGGGACCTCCCCCGAGCAGTACTTC TRBV10-3 15 TRBJ2-7 TRBD2 NA
CASRARDSIQNIQYF TGTGCCAGCAGAGCCCGGGACTCCATACAAAACATTCAGTACTTC TRBV5-8 15 TRBJ2-4 NA NA
CASSPRWVGDTFF TGTGCCAGCAGCCCCCGTTGGGTTGGAGATACTTTCTTT TRBV28 13 TRBJ1-1 NA NA
CASSYSSNEQFF TGTGCCAGCAGTTACTCGAGCAATGAGCAGTTCTTC TRBV6-6 12 TRBJ2-1 NA NA
CASSAGTQGTPQHF TGTGCCAGCAGCGCCGGGACACAGGGAACGCCCCAGCATTTT TRBV7-2 14 TRBJ1-5 NA NA
CAWSASSTGVQPQHF TGTGCCTGGAGTGCGAGCAGCACAGGAGTTCAGCCCCAGCATTTT TRBV30 15 TRBJ1-5 NA once
CASSLGQGNEKLFF TGTGCCAGCAGCCTCGGACAGGGCAACGAAAAACTGTTTTTT TRBV7-2 14 TRBJ1-4 TRBD1 NA
CASSQRGNQPQHF TGCGCCAGCAGCCAACGGGGAAATCAGCCCCAGCATTTT TRBV4-1 13 TRBJ1-5 NA NA
CASSTQGALAHSPLHF TGTGCCAGCAGTACTCAGGGGGCGCTGGCCCATTCACCCCTCCACTTT TRBV2 16 TRBJ1-6 TRBD1 NA
CASSAAGGRDNEKLFF TGTGCCAGCAGCGCCGCCGGGGGGCGAGATAATGAAAAACTGTTTTTT TRBV11-3 16 TRBJ1-4 NA NA
CASIPCLGQDIYEQYF TGCGCCAGCATCCCTTGTTTAGGACAGGACATCTACGAGCAGTACTTC TRBV23-1 16 TRBJ2-7 TRBD1 NA
CASRGQQETQYF TGTGCCAGCAGGGGACAGCAAGAGACCCAGTACTTC TRBV2 12 TRBJ2-5 TRBD1 NA
CASSPGQGVNGYTF TGTGCCAGCAGCCCGGGACAGGGAGTAAATGGCTACACCTTC TRBV6-4 14 TRBJ1-2 TRBD1 once
CASSPPAGWETQYF TGTGCCAGCTCACCACCGGCGGGCTGGGAGACCCAGTACTTC TRBV18 14 TRBJ2-5 NA NA
CASSQERVSFNEKLFF TGCGCCAGCAGCCAAGAGCGGGTCAGCTTCAATGAAAAACTGTTTTTT TRBV4-1 16 TRBJ1-4 NA NA
CASRDGRLAGHNEQFF TGTGCCAGCAGGGACGGCCGACTAGCGGGACACAATGAGCAGTTCTTC TRBV6-6 16 TRBJ2-1 TRBD2 NA
CATSRFTSREQFF TGTGCCACCAGCAGATTCACTAGCAGGGAGCAGTTCTTC TRBV15 13 TRBJ2-1 NA NA
CASSLAGGLDEQFF TGTGCCAGCAGTTTAGCGGGGGGGCTTGATGAGCAGTTCTTC TRBV7-3 14 TRBJ2-1 TRBD2 NA
CASSWEVSNQPQHF TGTGCCAGCAGCTGGGAGGTGAGCAATCAGCCCCAGCATTTT TRBV4-2 14 TRBJ1-5 NA NA
CASKQQGNEQYF TGTGCCAGCAAACAACAGGGTAACGAGCAGTACTTC TRBV6-6 12 TRBJ2-7 NA NA